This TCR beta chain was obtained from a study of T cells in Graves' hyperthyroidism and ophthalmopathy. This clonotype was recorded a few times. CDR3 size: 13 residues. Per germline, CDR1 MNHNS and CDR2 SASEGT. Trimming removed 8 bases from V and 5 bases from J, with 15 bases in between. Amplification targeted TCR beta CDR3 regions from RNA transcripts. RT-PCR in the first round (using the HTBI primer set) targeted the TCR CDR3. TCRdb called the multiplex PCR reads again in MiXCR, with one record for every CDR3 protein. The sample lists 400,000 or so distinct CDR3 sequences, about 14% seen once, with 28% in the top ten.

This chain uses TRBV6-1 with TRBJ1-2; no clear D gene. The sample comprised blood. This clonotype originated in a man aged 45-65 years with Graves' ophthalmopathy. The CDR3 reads CASGVFGPYGYTF. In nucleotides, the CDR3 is TGTGCCAGCGGAGTATTCGGGCCATATGGCTACACCTTC.